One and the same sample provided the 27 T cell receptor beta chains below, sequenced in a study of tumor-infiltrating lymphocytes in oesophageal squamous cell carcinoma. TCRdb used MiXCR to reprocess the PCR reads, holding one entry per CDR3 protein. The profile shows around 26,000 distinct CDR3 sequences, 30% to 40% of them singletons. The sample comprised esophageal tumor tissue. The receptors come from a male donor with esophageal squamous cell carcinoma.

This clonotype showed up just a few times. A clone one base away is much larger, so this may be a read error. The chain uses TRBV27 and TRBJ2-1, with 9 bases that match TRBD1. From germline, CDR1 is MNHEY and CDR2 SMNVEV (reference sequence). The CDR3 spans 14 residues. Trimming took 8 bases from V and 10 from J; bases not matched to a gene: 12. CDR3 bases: TGTGCCAGCTCCAGGGACAGGGTCCGCTACGAGCAGTTCTTC. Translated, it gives CASSRDRVRYEQFF.

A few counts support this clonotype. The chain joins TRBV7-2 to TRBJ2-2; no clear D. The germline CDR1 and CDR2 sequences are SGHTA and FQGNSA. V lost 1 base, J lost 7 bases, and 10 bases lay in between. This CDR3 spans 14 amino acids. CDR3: CASSLVPGVGELFF. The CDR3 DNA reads TGTGCCAGCAGCTTAGTACCCGGAGTCGGGGAGCTGTTTTTT.

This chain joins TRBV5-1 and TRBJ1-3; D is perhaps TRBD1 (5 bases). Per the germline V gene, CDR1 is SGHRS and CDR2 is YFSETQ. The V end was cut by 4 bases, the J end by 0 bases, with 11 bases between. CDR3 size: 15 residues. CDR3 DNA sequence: TGCGCCAGCAGCGTTACAGGAGACTCTGGAAACACCATATATTTT. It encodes CASSVTGDSGNTIYF.

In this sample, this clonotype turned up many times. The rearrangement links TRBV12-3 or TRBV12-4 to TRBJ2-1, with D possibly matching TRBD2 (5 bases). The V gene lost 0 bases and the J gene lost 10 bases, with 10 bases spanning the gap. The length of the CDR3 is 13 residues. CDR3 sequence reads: CASSLAVRREQFF. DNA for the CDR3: TGTGCCAGCAGTTTAGCAGTTCGGAGGGAGCAGTTCTTC.

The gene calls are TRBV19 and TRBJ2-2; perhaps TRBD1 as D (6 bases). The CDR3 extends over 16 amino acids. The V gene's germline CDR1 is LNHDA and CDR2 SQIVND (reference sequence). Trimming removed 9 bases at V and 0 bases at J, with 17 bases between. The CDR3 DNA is TGTGCCAGCTCCCCCCGACAGGACGCGAACACCGGGGAGCTGTTTTTT. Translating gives CASSPRQDANTGELFF.

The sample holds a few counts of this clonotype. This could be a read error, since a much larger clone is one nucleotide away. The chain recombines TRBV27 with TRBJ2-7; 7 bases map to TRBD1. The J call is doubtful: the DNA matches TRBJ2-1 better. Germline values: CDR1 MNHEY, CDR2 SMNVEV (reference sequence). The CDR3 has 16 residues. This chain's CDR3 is CASSWKLSGQFYEQFF. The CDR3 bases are TGTGCCAGCAGTTGGAAGCTATCGGGACAGTTTTACGAGCAGTTCTTC.

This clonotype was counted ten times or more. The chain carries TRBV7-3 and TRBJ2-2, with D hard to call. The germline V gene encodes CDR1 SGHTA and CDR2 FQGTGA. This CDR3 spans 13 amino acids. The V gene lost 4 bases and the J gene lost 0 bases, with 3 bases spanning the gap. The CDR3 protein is CASSSPNTGELFF. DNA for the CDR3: TGTGCCAGCAGCTCCCCGAACACCGGGGAGCTGTTTTTT. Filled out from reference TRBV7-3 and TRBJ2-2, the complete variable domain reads GAGVSQTPSNKVTEKGKYVELRCDPISGHTALYWYRQSLGQGPEFLIYFQGTGAADDSGLPNDRFFAVRPEGSVSTLKIQRTERGDSAVYLCASSSPNTGELFFGEGSRLTVL.

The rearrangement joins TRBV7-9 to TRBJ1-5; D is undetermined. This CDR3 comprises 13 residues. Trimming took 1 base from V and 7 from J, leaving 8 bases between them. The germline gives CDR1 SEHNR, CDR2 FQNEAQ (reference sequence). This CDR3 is CASSLEANQPQHF. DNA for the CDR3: TGTGCCAGCAGCTTAGAGGCGAACCAGCCCCAGCATTTT.

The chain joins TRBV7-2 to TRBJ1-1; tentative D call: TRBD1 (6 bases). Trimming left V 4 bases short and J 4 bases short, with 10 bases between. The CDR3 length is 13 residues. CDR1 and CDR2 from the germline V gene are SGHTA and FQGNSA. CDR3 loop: CASSSQGSTEAFF. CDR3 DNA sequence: TGTGCCAGCAGCTCACAGGGAAGCACTGAAGCTTTCTTT.

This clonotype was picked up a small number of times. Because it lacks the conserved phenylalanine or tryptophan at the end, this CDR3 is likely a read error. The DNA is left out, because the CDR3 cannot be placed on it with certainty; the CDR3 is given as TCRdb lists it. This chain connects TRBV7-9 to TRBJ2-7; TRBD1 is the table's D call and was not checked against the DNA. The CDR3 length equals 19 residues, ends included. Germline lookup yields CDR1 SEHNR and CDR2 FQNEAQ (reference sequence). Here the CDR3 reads CASSPSLGDRGTDGYTFGS.

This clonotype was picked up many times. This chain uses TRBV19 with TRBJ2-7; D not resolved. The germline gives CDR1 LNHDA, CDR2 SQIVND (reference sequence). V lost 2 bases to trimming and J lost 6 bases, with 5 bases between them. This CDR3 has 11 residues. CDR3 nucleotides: TGTGCCAGTAGTATACTGGGCGAGCAGTACTTC. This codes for CASSILGEQYF.

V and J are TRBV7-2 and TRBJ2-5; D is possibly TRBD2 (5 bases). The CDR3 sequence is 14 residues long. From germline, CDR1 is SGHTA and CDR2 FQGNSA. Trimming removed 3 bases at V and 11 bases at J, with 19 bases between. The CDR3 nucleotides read TGTGCCAGCAGCTTTTTGATTAGCGTCAATGAGCAGTACTTC. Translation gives CASSFLISVNEQYF.

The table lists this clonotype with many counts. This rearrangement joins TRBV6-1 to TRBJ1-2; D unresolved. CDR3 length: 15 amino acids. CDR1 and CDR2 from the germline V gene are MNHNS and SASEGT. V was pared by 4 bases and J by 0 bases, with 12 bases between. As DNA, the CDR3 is TGTGCCAGCAGTGGAAGGGTCCAAGCTAACTATGGCTACACCTTC. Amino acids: CASSGRVQANYGYTF.

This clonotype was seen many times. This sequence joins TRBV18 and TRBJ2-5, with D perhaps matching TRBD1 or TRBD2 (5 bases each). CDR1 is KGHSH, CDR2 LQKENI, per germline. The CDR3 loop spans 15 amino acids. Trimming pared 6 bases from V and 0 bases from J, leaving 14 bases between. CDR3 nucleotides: TGTGCCAGCTCCTTCAGCCGGGACCACCAAGAGACCCAGTACTTC. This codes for CASSFSRDHQETQYF.

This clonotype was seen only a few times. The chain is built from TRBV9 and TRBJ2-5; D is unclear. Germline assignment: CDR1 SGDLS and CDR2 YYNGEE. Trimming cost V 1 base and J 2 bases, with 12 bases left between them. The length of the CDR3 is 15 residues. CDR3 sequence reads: CASSVSLGNQETQYF. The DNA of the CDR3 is TGTGCCAGCAGCGTAAGTCTAGGGAATCAAGAGACCCAGTACTTC.

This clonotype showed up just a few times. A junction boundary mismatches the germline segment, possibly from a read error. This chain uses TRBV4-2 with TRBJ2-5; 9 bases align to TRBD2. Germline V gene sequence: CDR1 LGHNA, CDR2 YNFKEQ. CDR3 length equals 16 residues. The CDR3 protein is CASSQALAGGTGELYF. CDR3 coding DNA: TGTGCCAGCAGCCAAGCACTAGCGGGTGGCACCGGGGAGCTGTATTTT.

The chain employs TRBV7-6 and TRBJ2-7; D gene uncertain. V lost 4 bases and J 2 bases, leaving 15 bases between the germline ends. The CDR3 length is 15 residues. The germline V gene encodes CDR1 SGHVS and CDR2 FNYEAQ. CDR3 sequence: CASSSLTSGAYEQYF. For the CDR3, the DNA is TGTGCCAGCAGCTCTCTTACGTCAGGAGCCTACGAGCAGTACTTC.

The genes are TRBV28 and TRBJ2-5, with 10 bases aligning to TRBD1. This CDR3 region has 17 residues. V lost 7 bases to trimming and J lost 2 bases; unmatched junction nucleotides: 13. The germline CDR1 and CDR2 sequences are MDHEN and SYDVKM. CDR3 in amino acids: CASITGTGETLQETQYF. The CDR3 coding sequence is TGTGCCAGCATTACCGGGACAGGGGAAACCTTGCAAGAGACCCAGTACTTC.

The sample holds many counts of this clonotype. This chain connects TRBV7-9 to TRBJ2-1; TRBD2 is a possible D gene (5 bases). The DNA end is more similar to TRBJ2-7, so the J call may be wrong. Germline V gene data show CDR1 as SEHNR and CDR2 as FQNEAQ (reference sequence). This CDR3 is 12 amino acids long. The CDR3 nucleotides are TGTGCCAGCAGCTTCGGGATTTGGGCGCAGTACTTC. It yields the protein CASSFGIWAQYF.

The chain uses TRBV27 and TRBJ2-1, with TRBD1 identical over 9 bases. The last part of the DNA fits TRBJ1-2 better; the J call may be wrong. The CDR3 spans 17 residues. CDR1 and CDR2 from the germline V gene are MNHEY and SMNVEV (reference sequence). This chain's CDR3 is CASSDGTGYSRGYGYTF. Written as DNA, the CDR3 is TGTGCCAGCAGTGACGGGACAGGGTACTCACGGGGCTATGGCTACACCTTC.

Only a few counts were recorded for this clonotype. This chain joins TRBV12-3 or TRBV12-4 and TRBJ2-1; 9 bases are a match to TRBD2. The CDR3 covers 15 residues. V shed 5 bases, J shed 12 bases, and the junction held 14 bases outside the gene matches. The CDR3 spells CASSISGSGTDTQFF. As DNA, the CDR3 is TGTGCCAGCAGTATTAGCGGGAGTGGTACAGATACGCAGTTCTTC.

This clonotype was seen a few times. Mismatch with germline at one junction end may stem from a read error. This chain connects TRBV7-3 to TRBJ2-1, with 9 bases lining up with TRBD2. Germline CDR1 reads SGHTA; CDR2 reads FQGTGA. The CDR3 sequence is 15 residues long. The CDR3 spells CASSRALAGPNEQFF. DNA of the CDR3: TGTGCTAGCAGCCGGGCACTAGCGGGCCCCAATGAGCAGTTCTTC.

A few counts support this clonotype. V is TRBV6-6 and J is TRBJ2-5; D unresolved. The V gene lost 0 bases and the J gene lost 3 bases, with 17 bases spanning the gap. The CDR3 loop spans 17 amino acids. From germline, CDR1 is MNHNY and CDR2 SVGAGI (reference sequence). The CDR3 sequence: CASSYSFGPMLEETQYF. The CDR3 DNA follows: TGTGCCAGCAGTTACTCGTTCGGGCCCATGTTAGAAGAGACCCAGTACTTC.

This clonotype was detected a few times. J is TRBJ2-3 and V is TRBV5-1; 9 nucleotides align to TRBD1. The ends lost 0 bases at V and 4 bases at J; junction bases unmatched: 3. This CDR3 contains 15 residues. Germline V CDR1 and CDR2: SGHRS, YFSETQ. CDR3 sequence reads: CASSLGQGEADTQYF. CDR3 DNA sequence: TGCGCCAGCAGCTTGGGACAGGGGGAGGCAGATACGCAGTATTTT.

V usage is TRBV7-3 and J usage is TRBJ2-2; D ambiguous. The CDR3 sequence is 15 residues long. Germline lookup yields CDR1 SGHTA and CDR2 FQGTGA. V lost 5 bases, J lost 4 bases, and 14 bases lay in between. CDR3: CASSPRPTGTGELFF. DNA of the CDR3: TGTGCCAGCAGCCCCCGACCCACCGGCACCGGGGAGCTGTTTTTT.

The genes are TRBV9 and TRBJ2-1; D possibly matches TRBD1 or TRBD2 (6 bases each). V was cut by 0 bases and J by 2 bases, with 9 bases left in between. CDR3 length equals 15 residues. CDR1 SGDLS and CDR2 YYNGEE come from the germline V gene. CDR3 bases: TGTGCCAGCAGCGTAGAGGGGGGCACCTACAATGAGCAGTTCTTC. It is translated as CASSVEGGTYNEQFF.

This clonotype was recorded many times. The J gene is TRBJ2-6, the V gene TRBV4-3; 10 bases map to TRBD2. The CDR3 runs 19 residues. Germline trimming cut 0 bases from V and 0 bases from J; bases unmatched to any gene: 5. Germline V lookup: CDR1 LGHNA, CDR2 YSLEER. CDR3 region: CASSQETSGYFSGANVLTF. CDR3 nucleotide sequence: TGCGCCAGCAGCCAAGAGACTAGCGGGTATTTCTCTGGGGCCAACGTCCTGACTTTC.